Described below is a single TCR beta chain sequence and its context. Its antigen is not known. This specimen belongs to a study of high-grade serous ovarian cancer treatment subgroups. Findings of the study overall: Tumors within one patient showed repertoire similarity of roughly 0.11 to 0.79. Clonal relatedness tracked neoantigen level, and by trend copy number and mutation load.

From germline, CDR1 is MNHEY and CDR2 SMNVEV (reference sequence). The CDR3 consists of 16 residues. The V gene end was trimmed by 2 bases and the J gene end by 2 bases; junction bases not matched to a gene: 8. Tumor tissue was taken before any definitive surgery or chemotherapy was given. Repertoires were generated with immunoSEQ multiplex PCR, while TCRdb's copy carries only in-frame clones and drops some. This repertoire shows roughly 2,000 clones, 65% to 85% found once; its top ten account for around 12%. The receptor comes from a human donor with high-grade serous ovarian cancer. The rearrangement joins TRBV27 to TRBJ2-7, with TRBD1 matching 8 bases. Specimen: tumor tissue. The chain's CDR3 is CASSLGTGTGAYEQYF. The CDR3 DNA reads as TGTGCCAGCAGTTTAGGGACCGGGACAGGAGCCTACGAGCAGTACTTC.